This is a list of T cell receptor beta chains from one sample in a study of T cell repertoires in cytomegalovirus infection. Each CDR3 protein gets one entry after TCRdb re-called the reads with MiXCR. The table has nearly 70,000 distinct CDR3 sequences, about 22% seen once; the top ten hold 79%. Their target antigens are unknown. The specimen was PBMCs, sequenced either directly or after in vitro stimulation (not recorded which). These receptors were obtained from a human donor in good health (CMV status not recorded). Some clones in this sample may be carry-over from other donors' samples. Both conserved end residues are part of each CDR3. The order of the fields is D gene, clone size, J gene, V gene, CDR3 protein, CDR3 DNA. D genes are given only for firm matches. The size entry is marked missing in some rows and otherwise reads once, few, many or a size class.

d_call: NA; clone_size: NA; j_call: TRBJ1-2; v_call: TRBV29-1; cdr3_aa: CSVVGITLDTGYTF; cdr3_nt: TGCAGCGTTGTAGGCATTACCCTAGATACTGGCTACACCTTC
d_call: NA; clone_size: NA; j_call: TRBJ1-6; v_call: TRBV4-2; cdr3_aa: CASSQEEGSSSYNSPLHF; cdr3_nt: TGTGCCAGCAGCCAAGAGGAAGGATCTAGCTCCTATAATTCACCCCTCCACTTT
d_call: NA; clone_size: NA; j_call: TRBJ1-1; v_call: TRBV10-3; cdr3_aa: CAISESTIGRGALNTEAFF; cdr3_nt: TGTGCCATCAGTGAGTCGACAATAGGAAGGGGGGCTCTGAACACTGAAGCTTTCTTT
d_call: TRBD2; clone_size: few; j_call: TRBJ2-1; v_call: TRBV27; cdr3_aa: CASSPGLAGHNEQFF; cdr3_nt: TGTGCCAGCAGCCCAGGACTAGCGGGTCACAATGAGCAGTTCTTC
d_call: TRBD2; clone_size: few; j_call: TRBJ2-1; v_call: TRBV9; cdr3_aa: CASSVGWGGLVSNEQFF; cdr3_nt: TGTGCCAGCAGCGTAGGGTGGGGGGGACTAGTGAGCAATGAGCAGTTCTTC
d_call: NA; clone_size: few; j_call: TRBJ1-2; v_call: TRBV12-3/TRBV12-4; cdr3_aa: CASSHPVLANYGYTF; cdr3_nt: TGTGCCAGCAGTCATCCTGTACTAGCTAACTATGGCTACACCTTC
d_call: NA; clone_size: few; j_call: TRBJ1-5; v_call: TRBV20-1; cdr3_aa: CSVGRGYQPQHF; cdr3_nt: TGCAGTGTCGGCAGGGGTTATCAGCCCCAGCATTTT
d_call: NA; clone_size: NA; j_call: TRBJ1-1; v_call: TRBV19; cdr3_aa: CASLAWQGGKNTEAFF; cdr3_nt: TGTGCCAGTTTGGCGTGGCAGGGAGGGAAGAACACTGAAGCTTTCTTT
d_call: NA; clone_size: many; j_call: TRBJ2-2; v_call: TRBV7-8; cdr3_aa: CASSLQGLTGELFF; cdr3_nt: TGTGCCAGCAGCTTACAGGGACTTACCGGGGAGCTGTTTTTT
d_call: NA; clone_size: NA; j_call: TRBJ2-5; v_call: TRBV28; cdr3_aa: CASQEWREGETQYF; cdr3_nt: TGTGCCAGCCAGGAGTGGCGGGAAGGAGAGACCCAGTACTTC
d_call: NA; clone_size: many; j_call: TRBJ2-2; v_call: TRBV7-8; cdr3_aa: CASSLWVGYTGELFF; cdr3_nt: TGTGCCAGCAGCTTATGGGTCGGGTACACCGGGGAGCTGTTTTTT
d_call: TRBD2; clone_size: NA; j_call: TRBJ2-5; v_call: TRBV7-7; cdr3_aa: CASSISGRAKWETQYF; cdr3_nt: TGTGCTAGCAGCATTAGCGGGAGGGCCAAGTGGGAGACCCAGTACTTC
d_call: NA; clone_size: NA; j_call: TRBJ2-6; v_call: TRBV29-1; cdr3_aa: CSVTARGANVLTF; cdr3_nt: TGCAGCGTTACAGCGCGCGGGGCCAACGTCCTGACTTTC
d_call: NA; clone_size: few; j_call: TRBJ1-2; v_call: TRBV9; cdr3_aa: CASSVGGTGMSYGYTF; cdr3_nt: TGTGCCAGCAGCGTAGGGGGTACTGGAATGAGCTATGGCTACACCTTC
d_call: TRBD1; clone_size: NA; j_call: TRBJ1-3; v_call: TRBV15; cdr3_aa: CATSRAGGASGNTIYF; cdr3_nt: TGTGCCACCAGCAGAGCAGGGGGCGCATCTGGAAACACCATATATTTT
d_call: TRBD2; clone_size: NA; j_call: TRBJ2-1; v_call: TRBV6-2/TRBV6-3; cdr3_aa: CAGGVGSGNNEQFF; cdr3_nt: TGTGCCGGGGGAGTCGGGAGCGGGAACAATGAGCAGTTCTTC
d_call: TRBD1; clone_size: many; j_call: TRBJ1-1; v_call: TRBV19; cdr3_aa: CASSSATGWTEAFF; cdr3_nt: TGTGCCAGTAGTTCCGCGACAGGGTGGACTGAAGCTTTCTTT
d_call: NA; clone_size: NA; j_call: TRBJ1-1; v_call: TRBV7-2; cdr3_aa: CASSLAVGVTEAFF; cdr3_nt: TGTGCCAGCAGCTTAGCGGTGGGCGTCACTGAAGCTTTCTTT
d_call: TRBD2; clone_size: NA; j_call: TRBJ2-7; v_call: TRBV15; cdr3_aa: CATSRKTSGGPGNEQYF; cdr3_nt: TGTGCCACCAGCAGGAAGACTAGCGGGGGCCCAGGTAACGAGCAGTACTTC
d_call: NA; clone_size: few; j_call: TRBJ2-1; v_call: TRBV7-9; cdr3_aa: CASSSRQNSIHNEQFF; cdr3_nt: TGTGCCAGCAGCTCAAGACAGAATAGTATTCACAATGAGCAGTTCTTC
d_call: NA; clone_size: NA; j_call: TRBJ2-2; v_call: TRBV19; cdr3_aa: CASSMVWSANTGELFF; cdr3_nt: TGTGCCAGTAGTATGGTCTGGTCCGCGAACACCGGGGAGCTGTTTTTT
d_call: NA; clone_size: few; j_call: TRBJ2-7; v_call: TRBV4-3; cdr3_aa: CASSQAHARDEQYF; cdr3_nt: TGCGCCAGCAGCCAAGCTCACGCCCGGGACGAGCAGTACTTC
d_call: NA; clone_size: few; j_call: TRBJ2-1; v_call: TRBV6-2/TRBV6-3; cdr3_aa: CASSPPGGGSYNEQFF; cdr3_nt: TGTGCCAGCAGTCCCCCAGGGGGGGGCTCCTACAATGAGCAGTTCTTC
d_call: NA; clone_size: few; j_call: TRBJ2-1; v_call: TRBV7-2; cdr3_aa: CASSSAGAPGEFF; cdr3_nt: TGTGCCAGCAGCTCCGCTGGGGCCCCCGGGGAGTTCTTC
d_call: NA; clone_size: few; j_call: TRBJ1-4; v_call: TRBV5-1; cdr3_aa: CASSRDGYNEKLFF; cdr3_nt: TGCGCCAGCAGCCGGGACGGATATAATGAAAAACTGTTTTTT
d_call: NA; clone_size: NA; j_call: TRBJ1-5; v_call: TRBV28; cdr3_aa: CATSLGIYRDQPQHF; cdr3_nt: TGTGCCACCAGCCTCGGAATTTACAGGGATCAGCCCCAGCATTTT
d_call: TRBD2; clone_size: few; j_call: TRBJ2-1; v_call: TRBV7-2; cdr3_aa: CASSPLPGGSYNEQFF; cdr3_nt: TGTGCCAGCAGCCCACTCCCGGGAGGCTCCTACAATGAGCAGTTCTTC
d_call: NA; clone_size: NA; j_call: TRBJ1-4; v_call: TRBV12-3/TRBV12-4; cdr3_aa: CASSLVAINEKLFF; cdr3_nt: TGTGCCAGCAGTTTGGTGGCCATCAATGAAAAACTGTTTTTT
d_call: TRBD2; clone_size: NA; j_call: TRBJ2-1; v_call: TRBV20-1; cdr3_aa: CSAFSGDNEQFF; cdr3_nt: TGCAGTGCTTTTAGCGGGGACAATGAGCAGTTCTTC
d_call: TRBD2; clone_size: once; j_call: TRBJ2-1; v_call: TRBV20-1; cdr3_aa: CSASLRGVGLAQDEQFF; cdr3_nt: TGCAGTGCTAGTCTGCGGGGTGTCGGACTAGCCCAGGATGAGCAGTTCTTC
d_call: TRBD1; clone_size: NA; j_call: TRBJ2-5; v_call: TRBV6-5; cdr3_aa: CASSYRDRETQYF; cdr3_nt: TGTGCCAGCAGTTACCGGGACAGAGAGACCCAGTACTTC
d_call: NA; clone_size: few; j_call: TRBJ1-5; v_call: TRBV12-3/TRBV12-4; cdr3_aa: CASSLGRDQPQHF; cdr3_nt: TGTGCCAGCAGTTTAGGTAGGGATCAGCCCCAGCATTTT
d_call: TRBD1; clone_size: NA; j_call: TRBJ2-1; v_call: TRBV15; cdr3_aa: CATSKPGQGYNEQFF; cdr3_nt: TGTGCCACCAGCAAACCGGGACAGGGGTACAATGAGCAGTTCTTC
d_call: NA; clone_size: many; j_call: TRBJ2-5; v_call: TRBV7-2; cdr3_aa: CASSAWETQYF; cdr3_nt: TGTGCCAGCAGCGCATGGGAGACCCAGTACTTC
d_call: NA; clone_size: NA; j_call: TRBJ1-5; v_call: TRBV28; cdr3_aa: CASSSDWATQHF; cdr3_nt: TGTGCCAGCTCGTCAGATTGGGCGACCCAGCATTTT
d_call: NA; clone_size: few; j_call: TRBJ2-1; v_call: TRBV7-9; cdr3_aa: CASSLKTASSYNEQFF; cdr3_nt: TGTGCCAGCAGCTTAAAAACCGCGAGCTCCTACAATGAGCAGTTCTTC
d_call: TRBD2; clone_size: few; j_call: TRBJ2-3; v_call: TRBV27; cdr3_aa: CASSLGLAVSTDTQYF; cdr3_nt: TGTGCCAGCAGTTTGGGACTAGCGGTTAGCACAGATACGCAGTATTTT
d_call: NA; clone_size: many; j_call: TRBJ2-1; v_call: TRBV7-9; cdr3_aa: CASSLAQGGSTYNEQFF; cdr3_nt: TGTGCCAGCAGCTTAGCGCAAGGAGGTAGCACCTACAATGAGCAGTTCTTC
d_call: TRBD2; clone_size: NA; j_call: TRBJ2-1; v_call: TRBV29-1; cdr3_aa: CSVYLAGELSYNEQFF; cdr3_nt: TGCAGCGTTTACCTAGCGGGAGAACTCTCCTACAATGAGCAGTTCTTC
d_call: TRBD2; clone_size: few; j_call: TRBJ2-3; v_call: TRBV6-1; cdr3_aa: CASSYDVSGRGADTQYF; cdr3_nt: TGTGCCAGCAGTTATGATGTTAGCGGGAGAGGGGCAGATACGCAGTATTTT
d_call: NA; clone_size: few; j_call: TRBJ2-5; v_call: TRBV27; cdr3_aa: CASSLTPGGYETQYF; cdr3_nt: TGTGCCAGCAGTTTAACCCCCGGAGGGTACGAGACCCAGTACTTC
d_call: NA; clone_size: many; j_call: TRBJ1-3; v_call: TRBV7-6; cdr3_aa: CASSWQADSGNTIYF; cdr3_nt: TGTGCCAGCAGCTGGCAGGCCGACTCTGGAAACACCATATATTTT
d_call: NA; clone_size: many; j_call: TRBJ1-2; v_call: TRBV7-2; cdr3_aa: CASSSTGPYGYTF; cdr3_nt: TGTGCCAGCAGTTCAACAGGACCCTATGGCTACACCTTC
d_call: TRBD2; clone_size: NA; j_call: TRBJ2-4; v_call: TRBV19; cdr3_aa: CASSRPGLAGGPRPDIQYF; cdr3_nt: TGTGCCAGTAGTCGCCCGGGACTAGCGGGAGGGCCTCGTCCGGACATTCAGTACTTC
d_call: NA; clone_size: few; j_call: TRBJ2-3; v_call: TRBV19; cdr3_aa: CASSIGGGRDTQYF; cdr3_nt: TGTGCCAGTAGTATCGGGGGAGGAAGGGATACGCAGTATTTT
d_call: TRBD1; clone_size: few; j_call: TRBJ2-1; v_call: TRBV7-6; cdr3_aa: CASSLAGRGLIDEQFF; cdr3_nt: TGTGCCAGCAGCTTAGCAGGCAGGGGGCTTATCGATGAGCAGTTCTTC
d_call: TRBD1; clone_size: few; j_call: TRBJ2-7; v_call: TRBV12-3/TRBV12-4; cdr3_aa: CASSFTGGSNEQYF; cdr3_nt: TGTGCCAGCAGCTTTACAGGGGGCTCTAACGAGCAGTACTTC
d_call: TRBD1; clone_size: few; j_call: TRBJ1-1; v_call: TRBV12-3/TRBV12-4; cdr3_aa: CASSGQGFTEAFF; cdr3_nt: TGTGCCAGCAGTGGACAGGGGTTCACTGAAGCTTTCTTT
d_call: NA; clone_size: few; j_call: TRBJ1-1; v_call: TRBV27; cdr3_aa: CASTKTGGSEAFF; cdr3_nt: TGTGCCAGCACGAAGACAGGTGGATCTGAAGCTTTCTTT
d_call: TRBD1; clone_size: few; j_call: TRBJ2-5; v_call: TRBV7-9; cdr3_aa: CASSPPGRGSETQYF; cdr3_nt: TGTGCCAGCAGCCCACCCGGCAGGGGGTCGGAGACCCAGTACTTC
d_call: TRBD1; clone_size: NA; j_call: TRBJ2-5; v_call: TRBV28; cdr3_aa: CASRWGQDYFQETQYF; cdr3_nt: TGTGCCAGCCGCTGGGGACAGGACTATTTCCAAGAGACCCAGTACTTC